Reported below is one T cell receptor (beta chain). This clonotype turned up a few times. Its antigen is still unknown. There are no base qualities to consult, and no much larger clone falls within one base. The germline ends are 11 bases apart after V is trimmed by 4 bases and J by 2 bases. The CDR3 runs 14 amino acids, cysteine and phenylalanine included. Just the 42-base CDR3 DNA is kept, in frame starting at base 1. Via the germline V gene (reference sequence), CDR1 is LGHDT and CDR2 YNNKEL. These data belong to a study of T-cell memory formation after mild COVID-19 (dated by TCRdb to the early 2020s). The study in broad terms: TCR sequence clusters from the two donors were found to be largely donor specific. Two young, previously healthy adult volunteers, one female and one male, were included in the cohort. In a couple of donors, T-cell clones that expanded and contracted after mild COVID-19 were followed by sequencing TCRalpha and TCRbeta repertoires longitudinally. The research as a whole found: Balanced CD4/CD8 phenotypes were observed for clones contracting from day 15 to 85, whereas a bias towards CD4+ was observed for a second wave of clones expanding from day 15 to 37. The study covered only a couple of mild cases, and larger cohorts including severe cases with pre-infection samples were considered necessary. Some responding clones were detected in pre-infection memory, suggesting pre-existing cross-reactive memory T cells joined the SARS-CoV-2 response. Whether the second-wave clones peaking on day 37 were SARS-CoV-2 specific was not confirmed. Contracting CD4+ clones appeared mostly in the CM and EM memory subsets, whereas CD8+ clones were enriched in EMRA.

Sequenced on an Illumina NovaSeq 6000. TCRalpha and TCRbeta cDNA libraries were constructed by 5'RACE with constant-segment primers, with sample barcodes and unique molecular identifiers being introduced. RNA was extracted from every sample with Trizol reagent. The libraries were amplified in two PCR steps, and the second step added a second sample barcode and Illumina TruSeq adapters. The libraries were sequenced on an Illumina NovaSeq using 2 x 150 bp paired-end reads. On the authors' methods: With migec v1.2.7, reads were demultiplexed and then collapsed into UMI-guided consensus sequences. Using mixcr v2.1.11, UMI consensuses were aligned to TRA and TRB V and J templates and then assembled into clonotypes. A clonotype was counted as expanded or contracted only when both edgeR and NoisET called the clonotype significant, with the noise models trained on biological replicates. For edgeR calls, the cutoffs were a false discovery rate-adjusted p below 0.01 and a log2 fold-change threshold of 1. As an exploratory analysis of dynamics, max-normalized trajectories of the 1000 most abundant clonotypes were examined with PCA combined with hierarchical clustering. Separately sequenced CD4+ and CD8+ repertoires were used to assign a CD4 or CD8 phenotype to each responding clone. The raw public data were reprocessed by TCRdb itself: fastp quality trimming at Q25, MiXCR clonotype calling, in-frame beta chains only. For every CDR3 protein sequence, its rows merge into one entry that carries the most common genes and DNA. The V and J calls were determined by TCRdb, not by the authors. In this sample the table shows 170,000 or so distinct CDR3 sequences, 25% to 40% of which occur a single time. The ten largest account for about 11% of the sample.

Ficoll-Paque density gradient centrifugation was used to isolate PBMCs. Recombination linked TRBV3-1 to TRBJ1-1; the D gene remains uncertain. The sample taken for sequencing was PBMCs or a T cell subset sorted from them (not recorded which). This receptor was taken from an adult woman who had mild COVID-19 (a few samples of this study predate the infection). The sample titles of this study are shuffled in the database, so cell type and time point are left out; the donor was told from shared clones. The DNA sequence is as follows: TGTGCCAGCAGCCGAATGGAGGGAAACACTGAAGCTTTCTTT. Translation gives CASSRMEGNTEAFF.